This passage covers 30 T cell receptor beta chains from one sample sequenced in a study of neurological immune-mediated disorders. Via MiXCR, TCRdb re-called the 5' RACE reads, giving one row per CDR3 protein. The sample includes about 57,000 distinct CDR3 sequences, 9.5% to 15% of them seen just once. The sample consisted of PBMCs. These TCRs come from an older woman with HTLV-1-associated myelopathy (HAM/TSP).

This clonotype was picked up one time. V is TRBV7-9 and J is TRBJ2-6, with D possibly being TRBD1 or TRBD2 (5 bases each). CDR3 length equals 15 residues. The germline V gene encodes CDR1 SEHNR and CDR2 FQNEAQ (reference sequence). Trimming took 5 bases from V and 5 from J, leaving 13 bases between them. The DNA of the CDR3 is TGTGCCAGCAGCACCCGGGACCCCCGGGCCAACGTCCTGACTTTC. It yields the protein CASSTRDPRANVLTF.

This clonotype was recorded at least ten times. This chain connects TRBV7-3 to TRBJ1-2, with D maybe TRBD1 (6 bases). The CDR3 extends over 14 amino acids. Germline V CDR1 and CDR2: SGHTA, FQGTGA. The V gene lost 5 bases and the J gene lost 6 bases, with 16 bases spanning the gap. The CDR3 is CASSQTGSADGYTF. In DNA form, the CDR3 reads TGTGCCAGCAGCCAAACAGGGTCGGCTGATGGCTACACCTTC.

This clonotype was found many times. This chain joins TRBV5-6 and TRBJ2-7, with D perhaps matching TRBD1 (6 bases). Germline V gene sequence: CDR1 SGHDT, CDR2 YYEEEE. The germline V and J ends were trimmed by 3 bases and 6 bases, with 16 bases remaining between them. The CDR3 length is 14 residues. In nucleotides, the CDR3 is TGTGCCAGCAGCTGGGGGTGGCAGGGGACCGAGCAGTACTTC. It is translated as CASSWGWQGTEQYF.

This clonotype was detected ten times or more. This chain links TRBV7-8 with TRBJ1-1, with D maybe TRBD1 (6 bases). V lost 5 bases, J lost 10 bases, and 17 bases lay in between. Germline CDR1 is SGHVS and CDR2 is FQNEAQ. The CDR3 runs to 13 residues. The CDR3, as DNA: TGTGCCAGCAGCACCCGGACAGTTGATCGAGCTTTCTTT. This codes for CASSTRTVDRAFF.

This clonotype was recorded at least ten times. The V and J genes are TRBV7-9 and TRBJ1-1; D gene uncertain. Germline V CDR1 and CDR2: SEHNR, FQNEAQ (reference sequence). The CDR3 consists of 11 residues. The V gene lost 4 bases and the J gene lost 11 bases, with 11 bases spanning the gap. CDR3: CASSSQLFAFF. The CDR3 bases are TGTGCCAGCAGCTCTCAACTGTTTGCTTTCTTT.

This clonotype has ten or more counts. V is TRBV29-1 and J is TRBJ2-7, with D possibly matching TRBD2 (6 bases). The CDR3 loop spans 13 amino acids. CDR1 and CDR2 from the germline V gene are SQVTM and ANQGSEA. Trimming removed 7 bases from V and 4 bases from J, with 17 bases in between. The CDR3 region is CSATRGGKYEQYF. The CDR3 DNA sequence: TGCAGCGCCACCCGAGGAGGGAAGTACGAGCAGTACTTC.

Many counts were recorded for this clonotype. The J gene is TRBJ2-3, the V gene TRBV7-2; 12 bases align to TRBD2. CDR3 length: 18 residues. With V trimmed by 0 bases and J by 3 bases, 7 bases remained unmatched. Per germline, CDR1 SGHTA and CDR2 FQGNSA. The CDR3 sequence: CASSLAASGRARTDTQYF. The CDR3, as DNA: TGTGCCAGCAGCTTAGCGGCTAGCGGGAGGGCCCGGACAGATACGCAGTATTTT.

This clonotype was counted at least ten times. The CDR3 DNA sequence: TGTGCCAGCATCAAAACTAGCGGAGGTGTCGCAGATACGCAGTATTTT. Translated: CASIKTSGGVADTQYF. The chain uses TRBV5-6 and TRBJ2-3, with 8 bases lining up with TRBD2. Germline assignment: CDR1 SGHDT and CDR2 YYEEEE. The CDR3 covers 16 residues. Unmatched junction bases numbered 13, after V lost 6 bases and J lost 4 bases.

This clonotype occurred a few times. The rearrangement joins TRBV5-8 to TRBJ2-7; 9 bases match TRBD1. This CDR3 spans 14 amino acids. Trimming took 4 bases from V and 6 from J; bases not matched to a gene: 8. The germline V gene encodes CDR1 SGHTS and CDR2 YDEGEE. Here the CDR3 DNA reads TGTGCCAGCAGCATCCGACAGGGGGAATCCGAGCAGTACTTC. This sequence encodes CASSIRQGESEQYF.

This clonotype was observed many times. The chain uses TRBV7-3 and TRBJ2-2; D gene uncertain. The CDR3 contains 15 residues. V shed 1 base and J shed 2 bases, with 8 bases lying between them. CDR1 SGHTA and CDR2 FQGTGA come from the germline V gene. The CDR3 reads CASSLNGPNTGELFF. Here the CDR3 DNA reads TGTGCCAGCAGCTTAAACGGCCCAAACACCGGGGAGCTGTTTTTT.

Only a few counts were recorded for this clonotype. The V call is TRBV5-1, the J call TRBJ1-1; 10 bases align to TRBD1. CDR1 is SGHRS, CDR2 YFSETQ, per germline. V lost 0 bases to trimming and J lost 0 bases; unmatched junction nucleotides: 8. The CDR3 loop spans 18 amino acids. CDR3 sequence: CASSLEPRDRGMNTEAFF. The CDR3 bases are TGCGCCAGCAGCTTGGAGCCCCGGGACAGGGGAATGAACACTGAAGCTTTCTTT.

In this sample, this clonotype turned up many times. This chain connects TRBV27 to TRBJ2-7; perhaps TRBD2 as D (6 bases). Germline V gene sequence: CDR1 MNHEY, CDR2 SMNVEV (reference sequence). The CDR3 loop spans 16 amino acids. Between the trimmed V and J ends, which lost 3 bases and 0 bases, there was a span of 15 bases. For the CDR3, the DNA is TGTGCCAGCAGTTTCCGGGGAGGCGGGACCTCCTACGAGCAGTACTTC. This sequence encodes CASSFRGGGTSYEQYF.

There are many counts of this clonotype. V usage is TRBV5-5 and J usage is TRBJ2-2; D is undetermined. The CDR3 length is 16 residues. V was trimmed by 0 bases and J by 6 bases, leaving 15 bases between them. Germline loops: CDR1 SGHKS, CDR2 YYEKEE (reference sequence). The CDR3 DNA is TGTGCCAGCAGCTTGGACACGGCAGTTCCGGCCGGGGAGCTGTTTTTT. Protein sequence: CASSLDTAVPAGELFF.

This clonotype was counted many times. The chain combines TRBV7-9 with TRBJ2-2, with D perhaps TRBD2 (6 bases). The CDR3 contains 16 residues. The germline V gene has CDR1 SEHNR and CDR2 FQNEAQ (reference sequence). V lost 5 bases, J lost 0 bases, and 13 bases lay in between. The CDR3 sequence: CASSPQRVANTGELFF. CDR3 DNA: TGTGCCAGCAGCCCCCAGCGGGTAGCGAACACCGGGGAGCTGTTTTTT.

This clonotype showed up many times. The chain is built from TRBV20-1 and TRBJ1-2; the D is unclear. Germline CDR1 is DFQATT and CDR2 is SNEGSKA (reference sequence). Trimming stripped 2 bases from V and 3 bases from J, with 13 bases between. This CDR3 has 14 amino acids. The CDR3 sequence is CSARLGRVDYGYTF. The CDR3 nucleotides read TGCAGTGCTAGATTAGGGAGGGTTGACTATGGCTACACCTTC.

This clonotype was seen at least ten times. This rearrangement joins TRBV11-3 to TRBJ2-5; tentatively, D is TRBD2 (5 bases). CDR3 length equals 15 residues. Trimming removed 2 bases at V and 3 bases at J, with 13 bases between. Germline V gene sequence: CDR1 SGHNT, CDR2 YENEEA. CDR3 sequence reads: CASSLRSGSEETQYF. The CDR3 nucleotides are TGTGCCAGCAGCTTACGGAGCGGATCCGAAGAGACCCAGTACTTC.

At least ten counts were recorded for this clonotype. V gene TRBV5-6 combines with J gene TRBJ1-2; 8 bases map to TRBD1. CDR1 SGHDT and CDR2 YYEEEE come from the germline V gene. Trimming took 4 bases from V and 5 from J; bases not matched to a gene: 4. This CDR3 has 13 residues. CDR3 nucleotides: TGTGCCAGCAGCGCGGGACAGGTATATGGCTACACCTTC. As protein: CASSAGQVYGYTF.

This clonotype came up many times. The rearrangement joins TRBV5-1 to TRBJ2-1; no firm D call. The CDR3 is 12 residues long. The germline CDR1 and CDR2 sequences are SGHRS and YFSETQ. The V end was cut by 1 base, the J end by 6 bases, with 5 bases between. For the CDR3, the DNA is TGCGCCAGCAGCTTGAGTAGCAATGAGCAGTTCTTC. Translating it yields CASSLSSNEQFF.

By its share, this clonotype is medium-sized (0.01 to 0.1%). This chain links TRBV2 with TRBJ1-2, with D tentatively TRBD1 (6 bases). V gave up 6 bases and J gave up 0 bases, with 11 bases separating them. From germline, CDR1 is SNHLY and CDR2 FYNNEI. This CDR3 is 14 amino acids long. In nucleotides, the CDR3 is TGTGCCAGCAGAGAGGACAGTCCTAACTATGGCTACACCTTC. It codes for CASREDSPNYGYTF.

This clonotype was seen repeatedly, ten times or more. This chain joins TRBV14 and TRBJ1-1; the match to TRBD1 covers 8 bases. This CDR3 is built from 16 residues. V dropped 4 bases and J dropped 1; count of bases not matched to a gene: 8. CDR1 is SGHDN and CDR2 is FVKESK in the germline V gene. The CDR3 reads CASSPVGTGQNTEAFF. The CDR3 DNA follows: TGTGCCAGCAGCCCCGTCGGGACAGGACAGAACACTGAAGCTTTCTTT.

There are many counts of this clonotype. CDR3 nucleotides: TGTGCCAGCAGCTTAGACGGGGGGGCCTACGAGCAGTACTTC. It is translated as CASSLDGGAYEQYF. The V and J genes are TRBV7-2 and TRBJ2-7; 8 bases map to TRBD2. Germline-derived CDR1 and CDR2 are SGHTA and FQGNSA. CDR3 length: 14 amino acids. The V and J ends lost 1 base and 2 bases, in that order; junction bases with no gene match: 1.

This clonotype was seen at least ten times. The chain uses TRBV9 and TRBJ2-3; D uncertain. Trimming pared 4 bases from V and 3 bases from J, leaving 15 bases between. CDR3 length: 15 amino acids. Germline assignment: CDR1 SGDLS and CDR2 YYNGEE. CDR3 bases: TGTGCCAGCAGCCCTCTCCGGCCCGAGACAGATACGCAGTATTTT. The encoded protein is CASSPLRPETDTQYF.

This chain joins TRBV7-9 and TRBJ2-7; D possibly matches TRBD1 or TRBD2 (6 bases each). Trimming cost V 4 bases and J 6 bases, with 13 bases left between them. Germline V gene data show CDR1 as SEHNR and CDR2 as FQNEAQ (reference sequence). The CDR3 covers 13 residues. In DNA, the CDR3 is TGTGCCAGCAGCTCCCGGGGGCCAGTCGAGCAGTACTTC. This codes for CASSSRGPVEQYF.

This clonotype was seen many times. This rearrangement joins TRBV28 to TRBJ2-1, with 9 positions matching TRBD1. The CDR3 contains 15 residues. V lost 1 base to trimming and J lost 6 bases; unmatched junction nucleotides: 4. Germline V gene data show CDR1 as MDHEN and CDR2 as SYDVKM. The CDR3 sequence is CASSLLGTGPNEQFF. CDR3 DNA sequence: TGTGCCAGCAGTTTATTAGGGACAGGGCCCAATGAGCAGTTCTTC.

In regard to this clonotype: A much larger clone is a single base away; this may be a read error. This rearrangement joins TRBV3-1 to TRBJ2-7; the D gene is possibly TRBD1 (5 bases). This CDR3 comprises 13 residues. V dropped 5 bases and J dropped 5 bases, with 13 bases sitting between them. Per the germline V gene, CDR1 is LGHDT and CDR2 is YNNKEL (reference sequence). The CDR3 region has the DNA TGTGCCAGCAGCTATCCTCTAGGGGACGAGCAGTACTTC. Its protein is CASSYPLGDEQYF.

This clonotype was observed at least ten times. The chain has TRBV3-1 and TRBJ2-5, with D unresolved. There are 15 residues in the CDR3. Germline V gene lookup returns CDR1 LGHDT and CDR2 YNNKEL (reference sequence). Between the trimmed V and J ends, which lost 0 bases and 4 bases, there was a span of 12 bases. The CDR3 sequence is CASSQEGDRRETQYF. CDR3 sequence (DNA): TGTGCCAGCAGCCAAGAAGGAGATCGTCGAGAGACCCAGTACTTC.

This clonotype was recorded many times. The chain couples TRBV5-1 to TRBJ2-3; TRBD1 agrees at 12 bases. V lost 4 bases to trimming and J lost 5 bases; unmatched junction nucleotides: 5. Per the germline V gene, CDR1 is SGHRS and CDR2 is YFSETQ. The CDR3 is 15 residues long. The CDR3 coding sequence is TGCGCCAGCAGCCTGGGACAGGGGGCCGGAGATACGCAGTATTTT. This codes for CASSLGQGAGDTQYF.

There are many counts of this clonotype. The J gene is TRBJ2-1, the V gene TRBV28; D ambiguous. Germline V gives CDR1 MDHEN, CDR2 SYDVKM. V gave up 3 bases and J gave up 3 bases, with 15 bases separating them. The CDR3 has 16 residues. CDR3 loop: CASSFLAELNYNEQFF. CDR3 bases: TGTGCCAGCAGTTTCCTGGCGGAGCTAAACTACAATGAGCAGTTCTTC. Drawing the rest from reference TRBV28 and TRBJ2-1, the complete variable domain is DVKVTQSSRYLVKRTGEKVFLECVQDMDHENMFWYRQDPGLGLRLIYFSYDVKMKEKGDIPEGYSVSREKKERFSLILESASTNQTSMYLCASSFLAELNYNEQFFGPGTRLTVL.

This clonotype appeared many times. The rearrangement joins TRBV5-1 to TRBJ2-1; 7 bases are a match to TRBD2. Germline CDR1 reads SGHRS; CDR2 reads YFSETQ. The CDR3 sequence is 17 residues long. J was trimmed by 0 bases and V by 4 bases; bases with no gene match: 10. For the CDR3, the DNA is TGCGCCAGCAGCCCGGGAGGCACTTTGAGCTCCTACAATGAGCAGTTCTTC. As protein: CASSPGGTLSSYNEQFF. Full variable domain (remainder filled in from reference TRBV5-1 and TRBJ2-1): KAGVTQTPRYLIKTRGQQVTLSCSPISGHRSVSWYQQTPGQGLQFLFEYFSETQRNKGNFPGRFSGRQFSNSRSEMNVSTLELGDSALYLCASSPGGTLSSYNEQFFGPGTRLTVL.

The V gene is TRBV29-1, the J gene TRBJ2-7; the D is unclear. The germline gives CDR1 SQVTM, CDR2 ANQGSEA. There are 12 residues in the CDR3. Trimming removed 7 bases at V and 2 bases at J, with 12 bases between. The DNA of the CDR3 is TGCAGCGCTGCTGACCCAACCTACGAGCAGTACTTC. It encodes CSAADPTYEQYF.